Each of the 23 T cell receptor beta chains below was sequenced from the same sample in a study of blood T cell repertoires in COVID-19. Sequencing was performed with immunoSEQ multiplex PCR; in TCRdb, only in-frame clones are kept and a portion is missing. The data show 150,000 to 200,000 clones, roughly 90% seen once. Specimen: peripheral blood. The receptor source for this set is a man aged 55 to 70 with active or convalescent COVID-19.

The J gene is TRBJ1-6, the V gene TRBV5-1; D remains ambiguous. This CDR3 contains 14 residues. Deletions cut 1 base from V and 8 bases from J, with 10 bases between. CDR1 is SGHRS, CDR2 YFSETQ, per germline. CDR3 sequence (DNA): TGCGCCAGCAGCTTGACAGAATGGGATTCACCCCTCCACTTT. Amino acid sequence: CASSLTEWDSPLHF. The complete variable domain, with remaining parts taken from reference TRBV5-1 and TRBJ1-6, reads KAGVTQTPRYLIKTRGQQVTLSCSPISGHRSVSWYQQTPGQGLQFLFEYFSETQRNKGNFPGRFSGRQFSNSRSEMNVSTLELGDSALYLCASSLTEWDSPLHFGNGTRLTVT.

The rearrangement uses TRBV7-2 and TRBJ1-3; the D gene is possibly TRBD1 (6 bases). The CDR3 loop spans 17 amino acids. The germline V and J ends were trimmed by 6 bases and 0 bases, with 18 bases remaining between them. The V gene's germline CDR1 is SGHTA and CDR2 FQGNSA. This chain's CDR3 is CASRSAGGLLSGNTIYF. For the CDR3, the DNA is TGTGCCAGCAGATCCGCGGGGGGCCTTCTCTCTGGAAACACCATATATTTT.

In its sample, this clone was seen a few times. V is TRBV5-1 and J is TRBJ2-1; 9 bases align to TRBD2. The CDR3 contains 18 residues. Germline assignment: CDR1 SGHRS and CDR2 YFSETQ. V shed 1 base and J 4 bases; nucleotides not matched to a gene: 12. The CDR3 DNA reads as TGCGCCAGCAGCTTGAGAAGCGGGGGGCCCCCTCTATACAATGAGCAGTTCTTC. Its protein product is CASSLRSGGPPLYNEQFF.

Here the CDR3 reads CATSSNDRGSYNEQFF. For the CDR3, the DNA is TGTGCCACCAGTTCCAACGACAGGGGCTCCTACAATGAGCAGTTCTTC. V usage is TRBV24-1 and J usage is TRBJ2-1; 8 nucleotides line up with TRBD1. From germline, CDR1 is KGHDR and CDR2 SFDVKD. The CDR3 loop spans 16 amino acids. V dropped 6 bases and J dropped 0; count of bases not matched to a gene: 6.

The chain combines TRBV6-5 with TRBJ2-7, with 12 nucleotides matching TRBD1. The germline V gene encodes CDR1 MNHEY and CDR2 SVGAGI. The trim removed 4 bases at V and 6 bases at J, leaving 7 bases unmatched. This CDR3 has 15 residues. The CDR3 DNA sequence: TGTGCCAGCAGTTCCGCCGGGACAGGGGGCGGCGAGCAGTACTTC. This encodes CASSSAGTGGGEQYF.

The gene calls are TRBV4-2 and TRBJ1-4; weak D call: TRBD1 (6 bases). The CDR3 runs to 17 residues. Trimming stripped 1 base from V and 8 bases from J, with 20 bases between. The germline gives CDR1 LGHNA, CDR2 YNFKEQ. This chain's CDR3 is CASSQVGSQGSGEKLFF. CDR3 nucleotides: TGTGCCAGCAGCCAAGTTGGATCACAGGGTTCGGGCGAAAAACTGTTTTTT.

The chain joins TRBV2 to TRBJ2-2, with TRBD1 matching over 9 bases. CDR1 and CDR2 from the germline V gene are SNHLY and FYNNEI. V lost 6 bases to trimming and J lost 3 bases; unmatched junction nucleotides: 2. CDR3 length: 14 amino acids. The CDR3 is CASRWDRDTGELFF. CDR3 sequence (DNA): TGTGCCAGCAGGTGGGACAGGGACACCGGGGAGCTGTTTTTT.

This clone has only one observation. The chain couples TRBV7-8 to TRBJ2-3, with TRBD2 matching 8 bases. The CDR3 sequence is 15 residues long. With V trimmed by 1 base and J by 8 bases, 8 bases remained unmatched. Per germline, CDR1 SGHVS and CDR2 FQNEAQ. The DNA for the CDR3 is TGTGCCAGCAGCTTAGGCCCGGGGGGGCCGAGTACGCAGTATTTT. This gives the protein CASSLGPGGPSTQYF.

The rearrangement joins TRBV5-1 to TRBJ1-5; 7 nucleotides line up with TRBD1. V lost 2 bases to trimming and J lost 7 bases; unmatched junction nucleotides: 9. CDR3 size: 15 residues. The V gene's germline CDR1 is SGHRS and CDR2 YFSETQ. CDR3 residues: CASSFDGQVGQPQHF. CDR3 sequence (DNA): TGCGCCAGCAGCTTTGACGGACAGGTGGGGCAGCCCCAGCATTTT.

The rearrangement joins TRBV19 to TRBJ1-1; 12 bases match TRBD1. The CDR3 has 18 residues. J gave up 1 base and V 6 bases, and 12 bases lay outside the gene matches. Per germline, CDR1 LNHDA and CDR2 SQIVND (reference sequence). The DNA of the CDR3 is TGTGCCAGTAGGGCCGGGACAGGGGGCGCAACAAGGAACACTGAAGCTTTCTTT. Encoded protein: CASRAGTGGATRNTEAFF.

This CDR3 is CATSTEPGQGSYEQYF. DNA of the CDR3: TGTGCCACCAGCACCGAACCGGGACAGGGGTCCTACGAGCAGTACTTC. This chain uses TRBV15 with TRBJ2-7, with 10 bases aligning to TRBD1. Per germline, CDR1 LNHNV and CDR2 YYDKDF (reference sequence). This CDR3 is 16 amino acids long. The junction had 7 bases not matched to a gene; V was cut back by 4 bases and J by 1 base. The full variable domain, rest sourced from reference TRBV15 and TRBJ2-7, is DAMVIQNPRYQVTQFGKPVTLSCSQTLNHNVMYWYQQKSSQAPKLLFHYYDKDFNNEADTPDNFQSRRPNTSFCFLDIRSPGLGDTAMYLCATSTEPGQGSYEQYFGPGTRLTVT.

V gene TRBV3-1 (or the pseudogene TRBV3-2) combines with J gene TRBJ2-3; no definite D call. The CDR3 is 14 amino acids. Germline loops: CDR1 LGHDT, CDR2 YNNKEL (reference sequence). Trimming cost V 1 base and J 6 bases, with 11 bases left between them. This CDR3 reads CASSQGITIDTQYF. CDR3 coding DNA: TGTGCCAGCAGCCAAGGTATCACAATCGATACGCAGTATTTT.

The V gene is TRBV7-8, the J gene TRBJ2-2, with 10 positions matching TRBD2. Per the germline V gene, CDR1 is SGHVS and CDR2 is FQNEAQ. V was clipped by 5 bases and J by 2 bases; unmatched bases: 5. The CDR3 totals 16 residues. Here the CDR3 reads CASSTASGGNTGELFF. CDR3 nucleotide sequence: TGTGCCAGCAGCACCGCTAGCGGGGGAAACACCGGGGAGCTGTTTTTT.

The chain uses TRBV5-1 and TRBJ2-5; 7 bases are shared with TRBD1. V lost 5 bases to trimming and J lost 3 bases; unmatched junction nucleotides: 13. Germline CDR1 and CDR2: SGHRS and YFSETQ. The CDR3 length is 16 residues. The CDR3 protein is CASSLNTLGTEETQYF. CDR3 in DNA: TGCGCCAGCAGTTTGAATACTTTGGGGACAGAAGAGACCCAGTACTTC. The full variable domain, its missing parts supplied by reference TRBV5-1 and TRBJ2-5, is KAGVTQTPRYLIKTRGQQVTLSCSPISGHRSVSWYQQTPGQGLQFLFEYFSETQRNKGNFPGRFSGRQFSNSRSEMNVSTLELGDSALYLCASSLNTLGTEETQYFGPGTRLLVL.

This chain joins TRBV27 and TRBJ2-3, with 11 bases identical to TRBD2. This CDR3 contains 13 residues. V trimming: 6 bases; J trimming: 10 bases; junction bases outside the gene matches: 6. CDR1 and CDR2 (germline): MNHEY, SMNVEV (reference sequence). The CDR3 DNA reads as TGTGCCAGCAGCAGTAGCGGGAGGGTCGCGCAGTATTTT. It specifies CASSSSGRVAQYF.

The V call is TRBV11-1, the J call TRBJ2-5; D is uncertain. Per the germline V gene, CDR1 is SGHAT and CDR2 is FQDESV (reference sequence). The V end lost 3 bases, the J end lost 0 bases, and 8 bases lay between the germline ends. CDR3 length: 14 residues. In DNA form, the CDR3 reads TGTGCCAGCAGCTTGCAGGCCTACCAAGAGACCCAGTACTTC. It specifies CASSLQAYQETQYF.

This chain links TRBV19 with TRBJ2-2, with a possible D match to TRBD1 (6 bases). Germline lookup yields CDR1 LNHDA and CDR2 SQIVND (reference sequence). The CDR3 is 14 amino acids. V was trimmed by 7 bases and J by 4 bases, leaving 13 bases between them. The CDR3 DNA sequence: TGTGCCAGTATTACAGGGAGTCCCACCGGGGAGCTGTTTTTT. Its translation is CASITGSPTGELFF.

The chain combines TRBV28 with TRBJ1-2; D possibly corresponds to TRBD1 (6 bases). The CDR3 covers 15 residues. V was shortened by 2 bases and J by 3 bases, with 13 bases between the two germline ends. Germline values: CDR1 MDHEN, CDR2 SYDVKM. CDR3 region: CASSLILHRDYGYTF. The DNA of the CDR3 is TGTGCCAGCAGTTTAATACTTCACAGGGACTATGGCTACACCTTC.

This clone was seen a single time. A read error may produce the germline difference seen at one junction end. CDR3 sequence: CASSARQGNAGELFF. CDR3 DNA: TGTGCCAGTAGTGCTCGACAGGGGAACGCCGGGGAGCTGTTTTTT. The chain employs TRBV19 and TRBJ2-2, with 8 bases identical to TRBD1. The germline gives CDR1 LNHDA, CDR2 SQIVND (reference sequence). The CDR3 is made up of 15 amino acids. Combining the CDR3 with reference TRBV19 and TRBJ2-2 gives the whole variable domain DGGITQSPKYLFRKEGQNVTLSCEQNLNHDAMYWYRQDPGQGLRLIYYSQIVNDFQKGDIAEGYSVSREKKESFPLTVTSAQKNPTAFYLCASSARQGNAGELFFGEGSRLTVL.

J is TRBJ2-2 and V is TRBV7-2; possibly TRBD2 for D (7 bases). Trimming stripped 5 bases from V and 4 bases from J, with 17 bases between. Germline V lookup: CDR1 SGHTA, CDR2 FQGNSA. The CDR3 spans 16 residues. CDR3 sequence (DNA): TGTGCCAGCAGCCACTGGGGGGGGGCGGGCACCGGGGAGCTGTTTTTT. Its protein product is CASSHWGGAGTGELFF.

The chain carries TRBV29-1 and TRBJ2-5; the D gene is possibly TRBD1 (6 bases). Germline V lookup: CDR1 SQVTM, CDR2 ANQGSEA. This CDR3 contains 15 residues. V was pared by 3 bases and J by 0 bases, with 14 bases between. Written as DNA, the CDR3 is TGCAGCGTTGATCCCCGGACAGCCCACCAAGAGACCCAGTACTTC. It is translated as CSVDPRTAHQETQYF.

The chain recombines TRBV6-5 with TRBJ1-2; TRBD1 matches at 9 bases. Per germline, CDR1 MNHEY and CDR2 SVGAGI. J was trimmed by 7 bases and V by 6 bases; bases with no gene match: 9. The CDR3 sequence is 14 residues long. The CDR3 is CASRGTGGIIGYTF. DNA of the CDR3: TGTGCCAGCAGGGGAACAGGGGGCATTATTGGCTACACCTTC.

The gene calls are TRBV5-1 and TRBJ1-1; no reliable D call. Germline CDR1 is SGHRS and CDR2 is YFSETQ. CDR3 length equals 14 residues. Trimming pared 4 bases from V and 10 bases from J, leaving 20 bases between. In DNA, the CDR3 is TGCGCCAGCAGCAATAAAGACGCAGAGGTAGGAGCTTTCTTT. Translating gives CASSNKDAEVGAFF.